This T cell receptor (beta chain) was sequenced for a study of CDR3 diversity in severe acne. TCRdb re-derived calls from the PCR reads in MiXCR, one entry per CDR3 protein. The table lists some 90,000 distinct CDR3 sequences, roughly half of them singletons. Per the germline V gene, CDR1 is LGHNA and CDR2 is YSLEER. The CDR3 has 16 amino acids. The V and J ends lost 0 bases and 5 bases, in that order; junction bases with no gene match: 8. The chain employs TRBV4-3 and TRBJ2-3, with TRBD2 identical over 7 bases. The sequence was obtained from a male donor in good health, serving as a control. The specimen was blood. Here the CDR3 DNA reads TGCGCCAGCAGCCAAGAAGGGGCGGGAGCCAAAGATACGCAGTATTTT. Its translation is CASSQEGAGAKDTQYF.